This entry is about one TCR beta chain. Its target is unknown. The sample originates from a study of T cell responses to AZD1222 COVID-19 vaccine. General study points: Baseline serology detected seropositivity in only six or seven AZD1222 recipients.

The CDR3 consists of 13 residues. V was trimmed by 8 bases and J by 3 bases, leaving 11 bases between them. Germline V CDR1 and CDR2: SNHLY, FYNNEI. TCRdb keeps only in-frame clones here, not all; method: immunoSEQ multiplex PCR. The sample contains some 120,000 clones, roughly 93% of which appear only once. Sequencing was performed on peripheral blood, taken 28 days after the second AZD1222 dose. The TCR comes from an adult who received the AZD1222 COVID-19 vaccine. This rearrangement joins TRBV2 to TRBJ1-5; no definite D call. The CDR3, as DNA: TGTGCCAGCGGCGGTCTCACCAATCAGCCCCAGCATTTT. Its translation: CASGGLTNQPQHF.